A selection of T cell receptor beta chains follows, all from one sample in a study of blood T cells in healthy people across ages. TCRdb redid the calling of the 5' RACE reads with MiXCR, one entry per CDR3 protein. The repertoire holds 800,000 to 950,000 distinct CDR3 sequences, with around 49% as singletons. The sequenced sample consisted of blood. The receptors come from a man younger than 40 in good health. CDR3s include the opening cysteine and the closing phenylalanine or tryptophan. The D gene is left open where the match is weak. Some rows mark clone size as missing; the rest say once, few, many or name a class of expanded clone.

>TRBJ2-3|TRBV7-2|-|many
CASSLGTSWDTQYF
TGTGCCAGCAGCTTAGGAACTAGCTGGGATACGCAGTATTTT
>TRBJ1-4|TRBV4-3|TRBD1|-
CASSSGQVLVADEKLFF
TGCGCCAGCAGCTCTGGACAGGTTCTAGTGGCTGACGAAAAACTGTTTTTT
>TRBJ1-1|TRBV5-1|TRBD1|once
CASRLQGQGASEAFF
TGCGCCAGCAGATTACAAGGACAGGGGGCTAGTGAAGCTTTCTTT
>TRBJ2-5|TRBV6-2/TRBV6-3|-|-
CATKSGHRLYNEQYF
TGTGCCACTAAGTCGGGGCACAGGCTCTACAATGAGCAGTACTTC
>TRBJ2-1|TRBV2|TRBD2|-
CASSAGRDQETQFF
TGTGCTAGCAGCGCCGGGAGGGATCAAGAGACCCAGTTCTTC
>TRBJ2-7|TRBV5-1|-|-
CASSSGPASSEQYF
TGCGCCAGCAGCTCAGGACCAGCCTCGAGTGAGCAGTACTTC
>TRBJ2-3|TRBV27|-|many
CASRLNTDTQYF
TGTGCCAGCAGGCTAAACACAGATACGCAGTATTTT
>TRBJ2-7|TRBV6-5|-|-
CASSLAGGTSYEQYF
TGTGCCAGCAGTTTGGCGGGTGGAACCTCCTACGAGCAGTACTTC
>TRBJ2-7|TRBV7-2|-|-
CARSLAPGEAYEQYF
TGTGCCAGGAGCTTAGCCCCAGGAGAAGCCTACGAGCAGTACTTC
>TRBJ2-1|TRBV29-1|-|-
CSVSRGTDPNEQFF
TGCAGCGTTTCCCGCGGGACGGATCCTAATGAGCAGTTCTTC
>TRBJ2-1|TRBV6-4|TRBD2|many
CASSAGGSYNEQFF
TGTGCCAGCAGTGCGGGGGGCTCCTACAATGAGCAGTTCTTC
>TRBJ1-1|TRBV20-1|-|few
CSARDPRRDSSEAFF
TGCAGTGCTAGAGACCCCCGGCGGGATTCTTCTGAAGCTTTCTTT
>TRBJ2-3|TRBV3-1|-|few
CASSGSEGTDTQYF
TGTGCCAGCAGCGGGTCGGAAGGGACAGATACGCAGTATTTT
>TRBJ2-5|TRBV20-1|TRBD1|-
CSAKGQGQETQYF
TGCAGTGCTAAGGGACAGGGCCAAGAGACCCAGTACTTC
>TRBJ1-5|TRBV29-1|TRBD1|few
CSVGHRGQPQHF
TGCAGCGTCGGTCACAGGGGGCAGCCCCAGCATTTT
>TRBJ2-7|TRBV6-1|TRBD2|few
CASYAGVSYEQYF
TGTGCCAGCTATGCGGGGGTCTCCTACGAGCAGTACTTC
>TRBJ2-1|TRBV7-2|-|few
CASSSGRDPSNEQFF
TGTGCCAGCAGCTCTGGGCGGGACCCCTCCAATGAGCAGTTCTTC
>TRBJ1-4|TRBV12-3/TRBV12-4|-|few
CASRDSGYNEKLFF
TGTGCCAGCAGGGATTCAGGGTACAATGAAAAACTGTTTTTT
>TRBJ2-7|TRBV27|TRBD2|once
CASSAGAGGFNEQYF
TGTGCCAGCTCCGCTGGAGCGGGGGGATTCAACGAGCAGTACTTC
>TRBJ2-5|TRBV20-1|-|-
CSAAPTGRGWETQYF
TGCAGTGCTGCCCCCACAGGGAGAGGTTGGGAGACCCAGTACTTC
>TRBJ1-5|TRBV6-5|-|few
CASSYSGSLNQPQHF
TGTGCCAGCAGTTACTCGGGGTCACTAAATCAGCCCCAGCATTTT
>TRBJ2-3|TRBV20-1|-|many
CSAPPGGTDTQYF
TGCAGTGCTCCCCCCGGGGGCACAGATACGCAGTATTTT
>TRBJ2-5|TRBV2|TRBD1|-
CASTPGQGVETQYF
TGTGCCAGCACCCCGGGACAGGGAGTTGAGACCCAGTACTTC
>TRBJ2-4|TRBV25-1|-|-
CASSDLHRKNIQYF
TGTGCCAGCAGTGATCTTCACCGGAAAAACATTCAGTACTTC
>TRBJ1-1|TRBV9|TRBD1|once
CASSGRGWDTEAFF
TGTGCCAGCAGCGGCAGGGGGTGGGACACTGAAGCTTTCTTT
>TRBJ2-6|TRBV20-1|-|-
CSARPGASTGANVLTF
TGCAGTGCTAGGCCGGGGGCATCAACTGGGGCCAACGTCCTGACTTTC
>TRBJ1-2|TRBV29-1|-|few
CSVPDRGGYTF
TGCAGCGTACCCGACAGAGGCGGCTACACCTTC
>TRBJ1-4|TRBV29-1|TRBD1|-
CSVGTGRNEKLFF
TGCAGCGTTGGGACAGGGCGAAATGAAAAACTGTTTTTT
>TRBJ2-5|TRBV6-1|-|once
CASFSPGHLQETQYF
TGTGCCAGTTTTTCCCCGGGACACCTCCAAGAGACCCAGTACTTC